Each of the 18 T cell receptor beta chains below was sequenced from the same sample in a study of regulatory T cells in long-lasting Graves disease (dated by TCRdb to about 2021). The library came from multiplex PCR. The listed sequencing device is Illumina HiSeq 4000. iRepertoire HTBI primers and Arm-PCR amplification of CDR3 regions were used to construct TCR beta libraries. TCRdb handled the public reads itself, with Q25 trimming in fastp and clone calling in MiXCR, and kept productive beta chains. Every entry covers one CDR3 protein and lists the most common genes and DNA from its rows. In all, the sample holds around 500,000 distinct CDR3 sequences, and 15% to 20% of those were seen once. 25% of the sample goes to the ten largest clones. The intended sense of this specimen's time point label: newly diagnosed GD, antithyroid drugs for less than 3 months. For both TCR sequencing and RNA sequencing, RNA was extracted from PBMCs in TRIzol.

The same data also went into a second study, on T cells in Graves' hyperthyroidism and ophthalmopathy.

The sample was peripheral blood mononuclear cells (PBMCs), taken at new diagnosis, from a patient treated with antithyroid drugs. These receptors were collected from a woman aged 40 to 65 with Graves disease. Donor details come from another sample of the same person, matched by shared clones.

There are many counts of this clonotype. The chain carries TRBV2 and TRBJ2-5; D gene unclear. Germline-derived CDR1 and CDR2 are SNHLY and FYNNEI. The CDR3 consists of 12 residues. V was pared by 4 bases and J by 2 bases, with 5 bases between. The CDR3 here is CASSAQQETQYF. The CDR3 DNA is TGTGCCAGCAGTGCTCAACAAGAGACCCAGTACTTC.

The rearrangement uses TRBV6-9 and TRBJ2-1; 13 bases are shared with TRBD2. Germline loops: CDR1 MNHGY, CDR2 SVAAGI. CDR3 size: 15 residues. V lost 5 bases, J lost 8 bases, and 6 bases stayed unmatched. The CDR3 loop is CASSRGLAGFHEQFF. The CDR3 DNA reads TGTGCCAGCAGTCGGGGACTAGCGGGGTTCCATGAGCAGTTCTTC.

The J gene is TRBJ1-2, the V gene TRBV7-9; unclear D gene. The CDR3 totals 13 residues. With 1 base removed from V and 4 bases from J, the gap between germline ends came to 7 bases. The germline V gene has CDR1 SEHNR and CDR2 FQNEAQ (reference sequence). CDR3 protein: CASSLENIYGYTF. As DNA, the CDR3 is TGTGCCAGCAGCTTAGAGAATATCTATGGCTACACCTTC.

The sample holds a few counts of this clonotype. The J gene is TRBJ2-7, the V gene TRBV6-1; unclear D gene. CDR3 length: 14 amino acids. The germline CDR1 and CDR2 sequences are MNHNS and SASEGT. Trimming removed 8 bases at V and 4 bases at J, with 18 bases between. CDR3 sequence reads: CASSTGPVHYEQYF. DNA for the CDR3: TGTGCCAGCTCCACTGGTCCGGTACATTACGAGCAGTACTTC.

This clonotype was found a few times. The chain has TRBV5-4 and TRBJ2-5, with TRBD2 matching 9 bases. The CDR3 length is 15 residues. Germline V gives CDR1 SGHNT, CDR2 YYREEE (reference sequence). The J segment lost 5 bases and the V segment lost 0 bases, leaving 5 bases of the junction unmatched. CDR3 loop: CASSLGSGGRETQYF. The CDR3 region has the DNA TGTGCCAGCAGCTTGGGTAGCGGGGGACGGGAGACCCAGTACTTC. The variable domain in full, with the rest retrieved from reference TRBV5-4 and TRBJ2-5, is ETGVTQSPTHLIKTRGQQVTLRCSSQSGHNTVSWYQQALGQGPQFIFQYYREEENGRGNFPPRFSGLQFPNYSSELNVNALELDDSALYLCASSLGSGGRETQYFGPGTRLLVL.

This rearrangement joins TRBV7-9 to TRBJ2-6; D possibly corresponds to TRBD2 (5 bases). The V end was cut by 11 bases, the J end by 1 base, with 12 bases between. Germline values: CDR1 SEHNR, CDR2 FQNEAQ (reference sequence). The CDR3 totals 14 residues. Written as DNA, the CDR3 is TGTGCCCCCCAAGAGGGTTCTGGGGCCAACGTCCTGACTTTC. Residues: CAPQEGSGANVLTF. The whole variable domain, remainder taken from reference TRBV7-9 and TRBJ2-6, is DTGVSQNPRHKITKRGQNVTFRCDPISEHNRLYWYRQTLGQGPEFLTYFQNEAQLEKSRLLSDRFSAERPKGSFSTLEIQRTEQGDSAMYLCAPQEGSGANVLTFGAGSRLTVL.

This clonotype came up a few times. This CDR3 reads CASSLTIRGRVEQFF. The CDR3, as DNA: TGTGCCAGCAGCCTGACAATCCGGGGAAGGGTAGAGCAGTTCTTC. The gene calls are TRBV28 and TRBJ2-1; possible D gene TRBD2, 5 bases. CDR1 and CDR2 (germline): MDHEN, SYDVKM. V was cut by 6 bases and J by 10 bases, with 22 bases left in between. The CDR3 runs 15 residues.

This clonotype has a handful of counts. The chain couples TRBV12-3 or TRBV12-4 to TRBJ2-3, with a weak D call TRBD1 (6 bases). This CDR3 is built from 16 residues. V was pared by 5 bases and J by 4 bases, with 19 bases between. In DNA, the CDR3 is TGTGCCAGCAGTCCCCCCCTACAGGGTACGGCAGATACGCAGTATTTT. This gives the protein CASSPPLQGTADTQYF.

This clonotype was seen a handful of times. V is TRBV9 and J is TRBJ2-7; 9 positions agree with TRBD1. The CDR3 is made up of 14 amino acids. After removal of 4 bases from V and 4 bases from J, the junction contained 6 bases not matched to a gene. Per germline, CDR1 SGDLS and CDR2 YYNGEE. The CDR3 coding sequence is TGTGCCAGCAGCCCCGGGGACAGGGTATACGAGCAGTACTTC. This sequence encodes CASSPGDRVYEQYF.

This clonotype was detected many times. The V call is TRBV11-3, the J call TRBJ2-1; D is perhaps TRBD2 (5 bases). CDR3 length: 13 amino acids. The V gene's germline CDR1 is SGHNT and CDR2 YENEEA. With 5 bases removed from V and 2 bases from J, the gap between germline ends came to 7 bases. In nucleotides, the CDR3 is TGTGCCAGCAGCCGGAGGACCTACAATGAGCAGTTCTTC. This translates into CASSRRTYNEQFF.

J is TRBJ2-3 and V is TRBV5-5; D possibly corresponds to TRBD1 (5 bases). CDR1 is SGHKS and CDR2 is YYEKEE in the germline V gene (reference sequence). V dropped 4 bases and J dropped 4 bases, with 16 bases sitting between them. CDR3 size: 15 residues. Here the CDR3 DNA reads TGTGCCAGCAGCCCCTCATTGATGACAGCAGATACGCAGTATTTT. Its translation is CASSPSLMTADTQYF.

This clonotype was seen a handful of times. The rearrangement links TRBV4-1 to TRBJ2-7; 8 positions agree with TRBD1. This CDR3 is 15 amino acids long. CDR1 is MGHRA and CDR2 is YSYEKL in the germline V gene. The V gene end was trimmed by 1 base and the J gene end by 2 bases; junction bases not matched to a gene: 4. CDR3 DNA: TGCGCCAGCAGCCAAGTAGGACAGGGTACCTACGAGCAGTACTTC. As protein: CASSQVGQGTYEQYF.

This clonotype has just a few counts. The chain joins TRBV12-3 or TRBV12-4 to TRBJ2-2; TRBD1 is a possible D gene (6 bases). Trimming stripped 5 bases from V and 10 bases from J, with 20 bases between. CDR3 length: 15 amino acids. The CDR3 region is CASSPSRQTGPELFF. Written as DNA, the CDR3 is TGTGCCAGCAGTCCCAGTAGGCAGACAGGACCGGAGCTGTTTTTT.

This chain connects TRBV6-1 to TRBJ1-3; TRBD1 agrees at 7 bases. The V gene's germline CDR1 is MNHNS and CDR2 SASEGT. J was trimmed by 0 bases and V by 8 bases; bases with no gene match: 7. The CDR3 runs to 15 residues. The chain's CDR3 is CASRTGEYSGNTIYF. CDR3 nucleotide sequence: TGTGCCAGCCGGACAGGTGAATACTCTGGAAACACCATATATTTT.

The CDR3 here is CASSESSRNTIYF. CDR3 nucleotides: TGCGCCAGCAGTGAGTCGAGTAGAAACACCATATATTTT. V usage is TRBV10-2 and J usage is TRBJ1-3; no definite D call. With 0 bases removed from V and 5 bases from J, the gap between germline ends came to 5 bases. The CDR3 loop spans 13 amino acids. CDR1 is WSHSY and CDR2 is SAAADI in the germline V gene.

In this sample, this clonotype turned up many times. The chain employs TRBV20-1 and TRBJ2-5, with 9 bases identical to TRBD2. The germline V gene has CDR1 DFQATT and CDR2 SNEGSKA (reference sequence). With 0 bases clipped from V and 2 bases from J, the junction kept 10 bases outside the gene matches. The CDR3 is made up of 17 amino acids. This CDR3 is CSARDGGGGGDQETQYF. The CDR3 bases are TGCAGTGCTAGAGATGGGGGAGGCGGGGGGGATCAAGAGACCCAGTACTTC.

This clonotype appeared a few times. This chain joins TRBV15 and TRBJ2-5, with D perhaps matching TRBD1 or TRBD2 (5 bases each). The end of the DNA is better explained by TRBJ2-7, so the J call may be wrong. The germline V gene has CDR1 LNHNV and CDR2 YYDKDF (reference sequence). The CDR3 sequence is 15 residues long. The chain's CDR3 is CATSRDKGSSYEQYF. The CDR3 DNA sequence: TGTGCCACCAGCAGAGACAAGGGGAGCTCCTACGAGCAGTACTTC.

The chain links TRBV19 to TRBJ1-2; the match to TRBD1 covers 9 bases. This CDR3 is 14 amino acids long. Germline trimming cut 5 bases from V and 8 bases from J; bases unmatched to any gene: 9. Germline-derived CDR1 and CDR2 are LNHDA and SQIVND (reference sequence). CDR3 DNA: TGTGCCAGTAGTCCTAATAGGGACAGGGTGGGCTACACCTTC. This translates into CASSPNRDRVGYTF.